This T cell receptor (beta chain) was found in a study of blood T cell repertoires in COVID-19. Concerning this clone itself: Other nucleotide sequences from this sample produce the same CDR3.

CDR3 length: 16 residues. Germline V lookup: CDR1 GTSNPN, CDR2 SVGIG (reference sequence). The V end lost 4 bases, the J end lost 9 bases, and 22 bases lay between the germline ends. TCRdb's table, derived via immunoSEQ multiplex PCR, lists solely in-frame clones and lacks some. Among approximately 270,000 clones, about 89% were seen once, and the ten largest hold 0.75% to 0.9%. Sequenced input: peripheral blood. The receptor's source is a man aged 30-40 years with acute or convalescent COVID-19. This sequence joins TRBV30 and TRBJ1-6; weak D call: TRBD1 (6 bases). DNA for the CDR3: TGTGCCTGGACTCTAGCGGGGGGGCTCGGGGGTTCACCCCTCCACTTT. It codes for CAWTLAGGLGGSPLHF. Full variable domain (missing parts from reference TRBV30 and TRBJ1-6): SQTIHQWPATLVQPVGSPLSLECTVEGTSNPNLYWYRQAAGRGLQLLFYSVGIGQISSEVPQNLSASRPQDRQFILSSKKLLLSDSGFYLCAWTLAGGLGGSPLHFGNGTRLTVT.